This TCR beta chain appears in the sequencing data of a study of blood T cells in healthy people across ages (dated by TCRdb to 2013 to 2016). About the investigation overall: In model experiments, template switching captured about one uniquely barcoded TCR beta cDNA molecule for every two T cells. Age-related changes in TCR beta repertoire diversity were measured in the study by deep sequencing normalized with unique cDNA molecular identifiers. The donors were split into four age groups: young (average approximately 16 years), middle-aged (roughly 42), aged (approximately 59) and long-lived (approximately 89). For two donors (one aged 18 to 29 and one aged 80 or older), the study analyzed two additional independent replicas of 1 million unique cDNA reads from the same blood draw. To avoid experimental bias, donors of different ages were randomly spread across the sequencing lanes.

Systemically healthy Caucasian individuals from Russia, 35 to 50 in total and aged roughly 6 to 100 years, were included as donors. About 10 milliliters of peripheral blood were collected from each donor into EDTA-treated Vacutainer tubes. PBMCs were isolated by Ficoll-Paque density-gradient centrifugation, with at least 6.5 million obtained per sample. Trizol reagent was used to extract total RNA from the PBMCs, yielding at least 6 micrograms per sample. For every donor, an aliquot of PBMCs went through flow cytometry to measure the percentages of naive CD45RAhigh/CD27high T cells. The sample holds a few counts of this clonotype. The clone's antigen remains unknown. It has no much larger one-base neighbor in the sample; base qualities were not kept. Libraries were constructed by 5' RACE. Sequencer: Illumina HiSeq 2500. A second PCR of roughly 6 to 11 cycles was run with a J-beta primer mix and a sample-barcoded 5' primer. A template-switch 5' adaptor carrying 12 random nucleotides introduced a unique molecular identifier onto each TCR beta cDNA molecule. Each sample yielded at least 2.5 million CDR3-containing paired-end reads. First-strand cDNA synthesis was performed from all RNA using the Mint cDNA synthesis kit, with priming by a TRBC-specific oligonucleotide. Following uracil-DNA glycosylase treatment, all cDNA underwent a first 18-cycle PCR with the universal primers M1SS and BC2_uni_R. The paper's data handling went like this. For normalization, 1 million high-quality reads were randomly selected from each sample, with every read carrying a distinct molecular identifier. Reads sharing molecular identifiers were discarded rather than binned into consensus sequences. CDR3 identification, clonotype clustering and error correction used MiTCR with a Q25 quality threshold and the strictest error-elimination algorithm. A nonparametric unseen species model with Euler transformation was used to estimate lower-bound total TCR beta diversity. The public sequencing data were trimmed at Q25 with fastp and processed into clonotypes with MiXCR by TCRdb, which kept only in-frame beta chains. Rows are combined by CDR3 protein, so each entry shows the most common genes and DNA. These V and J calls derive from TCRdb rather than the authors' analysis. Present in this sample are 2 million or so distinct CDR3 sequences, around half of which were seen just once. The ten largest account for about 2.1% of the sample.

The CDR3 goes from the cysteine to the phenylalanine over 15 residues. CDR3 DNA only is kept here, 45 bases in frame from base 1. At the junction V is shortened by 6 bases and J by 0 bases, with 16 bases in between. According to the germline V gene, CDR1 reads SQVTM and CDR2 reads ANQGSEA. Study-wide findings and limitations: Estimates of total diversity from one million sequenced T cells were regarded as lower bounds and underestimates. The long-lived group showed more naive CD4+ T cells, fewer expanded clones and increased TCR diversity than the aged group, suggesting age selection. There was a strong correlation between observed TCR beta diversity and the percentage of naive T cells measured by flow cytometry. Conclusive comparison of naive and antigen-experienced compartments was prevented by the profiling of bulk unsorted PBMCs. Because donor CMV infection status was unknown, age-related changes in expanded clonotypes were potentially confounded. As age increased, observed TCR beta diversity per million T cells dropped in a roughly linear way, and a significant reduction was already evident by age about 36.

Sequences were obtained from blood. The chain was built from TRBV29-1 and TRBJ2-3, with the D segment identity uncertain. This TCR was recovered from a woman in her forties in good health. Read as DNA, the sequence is TGCAGCGTGATGGTCCCAGGACCTAGCACAGATACGCAGTATTTT. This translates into CSVMVPGPSTDTQYF.